This T cell receptor beta chain stems from a study of T cells in Graves' hyperthyroidism and ophthalmopathy. Study results and limitations: The blood repertoire included most of the expanded thyroid clonotypes above 0.001.

The table lists this clonotype with many counts. The target antigen is unknown. V gave up 1 base and J gave up 1 base, with 10 bases separating them. CDR1 KGHSH and CDR2 LQKENI come from the germline V gene. The CDR3 has 16 residues. Extraction of PBMCs used roughly 9.6 ml of fresh peripheral blood. RNA transcripts yielded amplified TCR beta CDR3 regions. A set of HTBI primers served as the primers for a first-round RT-PCR of the TCR CDR3. From the multiplex PCR reads, TCRdb called clonotypes with MiXCR, one entry per CDR3 protein. The sample shows 250,000 to 350,000 distinct CDR3 sequences, around 15% of them seen only once.

The chain is built from TRBV18 and TRBJ2-2; D remains ambiguous. This clonotype was sampled from a woman aged 60-70 years with Graves' ophthalmopathy. The source material was blood. This CDR3 reads CASSPQAGWNTGELFF. The CDR3, as DNA: TGTGCCAGCTCACCACAGGCAGGATGGAACACCGGGGAGCTGTTTTTT.